Each of the 16 T cell receptor beta chains below was sequenced from the same sample in a study of T-cell reconstitution after alpha-beta-depleted transplantation in children. Library preparation (for TCRbeta) was performed with unique molecular identifiers. Using its own MiXCR run on the PCR reads, TCRdb lists one record per CDR3 protein. The sample holds about 830,000 distinct CDR3 sequences, 15% to 20% seen once. Sequences were derived from PBMCs, mostly from graft donor cells, sampled 360 days after TCRalphabeta/CD19-depleted stem cell transplant. Receptor source: a male patient under 18 who had a stem cell transplant for acute lymphoblastic leukemia, so the T cells may come from the graft donor.

A few counts support this clonotype. This chain joins TRBV11-2 and TRBJ2-7; perhaps D is TRBD1 or TRBD2 (5 bases each). The length of the CDR3 is 15 residues. Trimming stripped 1 base from V and 1 base from J, with 11 bases between. Germline V CDR1 and CDR2: SGHAT, FQNNGV. This chain's CDR3 is CASSLGGAPSYEQYF. The CDR3 DNA sequence: TGTGCCAGCAGCTTAGGAGGGGCACCTTCCTACGAGCAGTACTTC.

This clonotype has a handful of counts. J is TRBJ2-5 and V is TRBV7-9, with 10 nucleotides matching TRBD2. The CDR3 has 17 amino acids. J lost 3 bases, V lost 0 bases, and 7 bases had no gene match. CDR1 is SEHNR, CDR2 FQNEAQ, per germline (reference sequence). The CDR3 spells CASSLAPLAGNKETQYF. CDR3 DNA sequence: TGTGCCAGCAGCTTAGCGCCACTAGCGGGAAATAAAGAGACCCAGTACTTC.

The J gene is TRBJ2-1, the V gene TRBV27; tentatively, D is TRBD2 (5 bases). CDR1 is MNHEY and CDR2 is SMNVEV in the germline V gene (reference sequence). The V gene lost 2 bases and the J gene lost 7 bases, with 9 bases spanning the gap. The CDR3 contains 13 residues. The CDR3 DNA is TGTGCCAGCAGTTTAGACGAGGGAAATGAGCAGTTCTTC. Translating gives CASSLDEGNEQFF.

This clonotype showed up just a few times. The CDR3 DNA follows: TGTGCCAGCAGCGGCCGGGACAGTCTAAGCGAGCAGTACTTC. Its translation: CASSGRDSLSEQYF. The chain recombines TRBV21-1 with TRBJ2-7; the listed D gene, TRBD1, was not tested against the DNA. TRBV21-1 is shown as a pseudogene. The CDR3 loop spans 14 amino acids.

This clonotype was observed a single time. The chain carries TRBV4-2 and TRBJ2-7; D remains ambiguous. The CDR3 length is 13 residues. Germline V CDR1 and CDR2: LGHNA, YNFKEQ. V dropped 10 bases and J dropped 5 bases, with 18 bases sitting between them. The CDR3 DNA is TGTGCCATGGGCCTCAGGCTCCGCCACGAGCAGTACTTC. Translated: CAMGLRLRHEQYF.

This clonotype was observed at least ten times. The chain couples TRBV20-1 to TRBJ2-7; 7 bases align to TRBD2. Germline V gene data show CDR1 as DFQATT and CDR2 as SNEGSKA (reference sequence). The CDR3 covers 13 residues. Trimming at V came to 1 base and at J to 5 bases, leaving 5 bases not matched to a gene. Written as DNA, the CDR3 is TGCAGTGCTAGAGGGGACTATTTCCACGAGCAGTACTTC. This gives the protein CSARGDYFHEQYF.

The V gene is TRBV5-1, the J gene TRBJ1-1, with unresolved D. Trimming pared 1 base from V and 10 bases from J, leaving 11 bases between. The CDR3 runs 12 residues. The germline CDR1 and CDR2 sequences are SGHRS and YFSETQ. The CDR3 DNA reads TGCGCCAGCAGCTTGCTTGGGGTTGGAGCTTTCTTT. Its translation is CASSLLGVGAFF.

This clonotype showed up just a few times. The gene calls are TRBV12-3 or TRBV12-4 and TRBJ1-5; D is undetermined. V shed 0 bases and J shed 4 bases, with 4 bases lying between them. This CDR3 has 13 amino acids. CDR3 region: CASSLAANQPQHF. The CDR3 DNA follows: TGTGCCAGCAGTTTAGCGGCAAATCAGCCCCAGCATTTT.

This clonotype appeared once. The V gene is TRBV2, the J gene TRBJ1-1, with D possibly TRBD1 on 5 matching bases. The CDR3 is 17 residues long. Trimming removed 4 bases from V and 5 bases from J, with 23 bases in between. In germline, CDR1 is SNHLY, CDR2 FYNNEI. The CDR3 DNA sequence: TGTGCCAGCAGTGGGGGGATGGGTACATCGGGCGAAACTGAAGCTTTCTTT. As protein: CASSGGMGTSGETEAFF.

J is TRBJ2-2 and V is TRBV11-1; no clear D gene. Trimming removed 3 bases from V and 8 bases from J, with 7 bases in between. The germline gives CDR1 SGHAT, CDR2 FQDESV (reference sequence). The CDR3 runs to 12 residues. CDR3 nucleotide sequence: TGTGCCAGCAGCTTTCAGGCGGGGGAGCTGTTTTTT. This sequence encodes CASSFQAGELFF.

Only a few counts were recorded for this clonotype. The J gene is TRBJ1-1, the V gene TRBV7-6; D not certain. The CDR3 sequence is 13 residues long. Trimming stripped 8 bases from V and 5 bases from J, with 15 bases between. Looked up from germline, CDR1 is SGHVS and CDR2 is FNYEAQ. CDR3 sequence (DNA): TGTGCCAGCGGGCCGAGGGTAAGGACTGAAGCTTTCTTT. This translates into CASGPRVRTEAFF.

V gene TRBV11-2 combines with J gene TRBJ2-7; perhaps TRBD2 as D (5 bases). The CDR3 has 15 residues. Germline V CDR1 and CDR2: SGHAT, FQNNGV. Trimming cost V 3 bases and J 5 bases, with 17 bases left between them. CDR3 protein: CASSFGRTDSDEQYF. For the CDR3, the DNA is TGTGCCAGCAGCTTTGGACGGACGGACTCTGACGAGCAGTACTTC.

The V gene is TRBV5-1, the J gene TRBJ1-2, with 7 bases identical to TRBD1. The CDR3 covers 16 residues. CDR1 and CDR2 from the germline V gene are SGHRS and YFSETQ. J lost 5 bases, V lost 0 bases, and 10 bases had no gene match. The CDR3 DNA follows: TGCGCCAGCAGCTTGGCGTGGACAGGCGAGGGATATGGCTACACCTTC. It codes for CASSLAWTGEGYGYTF.

The chain is built from TRBV14 and TRBJ2-6; D unclear. V was clipped by 2 bases and J by 3 bases, with 8 bases between them. CDR3 length equals 15 residues. CDR1 is SGHDN and CDR2 is FVKESK in the germline V gene. The CDR3 here is CASSQLRNGANVLTF. In DNA, the CDR3 is TGTGCCAGCAGCCAACTCAGGAATGGGGCCAACGTCCTGACTTTC.

The V call is TRBV12-3 or TRBV12-4, the J call TRBJ2-7; 9 nucleotides align to TRBD1. The V and J ends lost 7 bases and 1 base, in that order; junction bases with no gene match: 8. This CDR3 contains 15 residues. CDR3 residues: CASTYSGTGSYEQYF. The CDR3 bases are TGTGCCAGCACCTACTCCGGGACAGGGTCCTACGAGCAGTACTTC.

This clonotype was counted a few times. Here the CDR3 DNA reads TGTGCCAGTTTCCCCGGACAAAGCGTCTATGGCTACACCTTC. Residues: CASFPGQSVYGYTF. The V gene is TRBV19, the J gene TRBJ1-2, with D tentatively TRBD1 (5 bases). The CDR3 sequence is 14 residues long. The V gene lost 8 bases and the J gene lost 4 bases, with 17 bases spanning the gap. Per germline, CDR1 LNHDA and CDR2 SQIVND (reference sequence).